One and the same sample provided the 21 T cell receptor beta chains below, sequenced in a study of identical twins. MiXCR, run by TCRdb on the 5' RACE reads, gives a single entry per CDR3 protein. Of hundreds of thousands of distinct CDR3 sequences in the sample, 6.1% are singletons; the top ten hold under 2%. Sequencing input: naive T cells sorted from blood. Receptor source: a man younger than 35 in good health.

This chain links TRBV4-3 with TRBJ1-5, with TRBD1 matching 8 bases. CDR1 and CDR2 (germline): LGHNA, YSLEER. Unmatched junction bases numbered 10, after V lost 0 bases and J lost 6 bases. The CDR3 loop spans 17 amino acids. The chain's CDR3 is CASSQDLSSGGGQPQHF. The CDR3 coding sequence is TGCGCCAGCAGCCAAGATCTCTCTTCAGGGGGCGGTCAGCCCCAGCATTTT.

This clonotype was seen more than once but under ten times. The DNA for the CDR3 is TGTGCCAGCAGTTACACTACGACCCGTAATGAGCAGTTCTTC. Amino acids: CASSYTTTRNEQFF. The rearrangement joins TRBV6-2 or TRBV6-3 to TRBJ2-1; D gene ambiguous. V gave up 2 bases and J gave up 7 bases, with 12 bases separating them. CDR1 and CDR2 from the germline V gene are MNHEY and SVGEGT. The CDR3 is made up of 14 amino acids.

In this sample, this clonotype turned up many times. The chain combines TRBV9 with TRBJ2-3; 7 nucleotides align to TRBD2. The length of the CDR3 is 16 residues. CDR1 and CDR2 from the germline V gene are SGDLS and YYNGEE. J gave up 4 bases and V 3 bases, and 11 bases lay outside the gene matches. The CDR3 nucleotides read TGTGCCAGCAGCGCCCAGGGAGGGAGGGCCGCAGATACGCAGTATTTT. It yields the protein CASSAQGGRAADTQYF. Full variable domain (remainder filled in from reference TRBV9 and TRBJ2-3): DSGVTQTPKHLITATGQRVTLRCSPRSGDLSVYWYQQSLDQGLQFLIQYYNGEERAKGNILERFSAQQFPDLHSELNLSSLELGDSALYFCASSAQGGRAADTQYFGPGTRLTVL.

The rearrangement joins TRBV19 to TRBJ2-1; D is ambiguous. This CDR3 has 14 residues. Germline CDR1 LNHDA, CDR2 SQIVND (reference sequence). Trimming took 3 bases from V and 6 from J, leaving 12 bases between them. Here the CDR3 reads CASSIIGSGNEQFF. The CDR3 coding sequence is TGTGCCAGTAGTATTATCGGTTCCGGCAATGAGCAGTTCTTC.

This clonotype was seen repeatedly, ten times or more. V is TRBV11-2 and J is TRBJ2-5; 9 nucleotides line up with TRBD2. Germline CDR1 reads SGHAT; CDR2 reads FQNNGV. V shed 5 bases and J 3 bases; nucleotides not matched to a gene: 10. This CDR3 contains 16 residues. The CDR3 spells CASSPLTSGRKETQYF. DNA for the CDR3: TGTGCCAGCAGCCCCCTTACTAGCGGGCGTAAAGAGACCCAGTACTTC.

This clonotype occurred many times. The chain has TRBV29-1 and TRBJ2-1; 7 positions agree with TRBD1. CDR1 SQVTM and CDR2 ANQGSEA come from the germline V gene. Losses at the gene ends were 5 bases for V and 0 bases for J; bases not matched to a gene: 4. This CDR3 spans 14 amino acids. The CDR3 protein is CSVLTGSSYNEQFF. CDR3 nucleotide sequence: TGCAGCGTTCTGACAGGGAGCTCCTACAATGAGCAGTTCTTC.

The chain carries TRBV5-6 and TRBJ2-3; D remains unclear. V shed 4 bases and J shed 5 bases, with 20 bases lying between them. Germline V lookup: CDR1 SGHDT, CDR2 YYEEEE. This CDR3 region has 16 residues. The CDR3 loop is CASSQDPQSFGDTQYF. As DNA, the CDR3 is TGTGCCAGCAGCCAGGACCCCCAGAGCTTCGGAGATACGCAGTATTTT.

Many counts were recorded for this clonotype. This sequence joins TRBV5-1 and TRBJ2-1, with 9 bases identical to TRBD1. CDR1 is SGHRS and CDR2 is YFSETQ in the germline V gene. V lost 5 bases to trimming and J lost 8 bases; unmatched junction nucleotides: 5. The CDR3 extends over 13 amino acids. The CDR3 DNA is TGCGCCAGCAGAGGGACAGGGATGGATGAGCAGTTCTTC. As protein: CASRGTGMDEQFF.

This clonotype was seen ten or more times. J is TRBJ2-3 and V is TRBV4-2; D ambiguous. Trimming shortened V by 0 bases and J by 2 bases, and 9 bases separated the two germline ends. The V gene's germline CDR1 is LGHNA and CDR2 YNFKEQ. The CDR3 has 15 amino acids. CDR3 in DNA: TGTGCCAGCAGCCAAGAAGGATCCTACACAGATACGCAGTATTTT. It is translated as CASSQEGSYTDTQYF.

This clonotype was seen at least ten times. At one end, the junction sequence differs from germline, possibly due to a read error. This chain connects TRBV10-3 to TRBJ2-7; TRBD2 matches at 12 bases. CDR1 is ENHRY, CDR2 SYGVKD, per germline. The CDR3 totals 13 residues. This CDR3 is CAISEGLAGPLNF. Written as DNA, the CDR3 is TGTGCCATCAGTGAGGGACTAGCGGGGCCGCTAAACTTC.

This clonotype has at least ten counts. The chain recombines TRBV20-1 with TRBJ2-4; D might be TRBD2 (6 bases). Germline CDR1 reads DFQATT; CDR2 reads SNEGSKA (reference sequence). With 0 bases removed from V and 6 bases from J, the gap between germline ends came to 15 bases. This CDR3 is 15 amino acids long. The CDR3 sequence is CSARDNRAGLNIQYF. The CDR3 nucleotides are TGCAGTGCTAGAGATAATAGGGCGGGGCTAAACATTCAGTACTTC.

This clonotype was picked up many times. The rearrangement joins TRBV12-3 or TRBV12-4 to TRBJ2-7; TRBD2 matches at 15 bases. The V and J ends lost 2 bases and 4 bases, in that order; junction bases with no gene match: 3. The CDR3 covers 16 residues. The CDR3 DNA is TGTGCCAGCAGTTTATCTGGACTAGCGGGAGGGTACGAGCAGTACTTC. Translated: CASSLSGLAGGYEQYF.

The chain uses TRBV5-1 and TRBJ2-1; TRBD1 aligns across 10 bases. From germline, CDR1 is SGHRS and CDR2 YFSETQ. Trimming at V came to 1 base and at J to 5 bases, leaving 6 bases not matched to a gene. The CDR3 loop spans 16 amino acids. The CDR3 here is CASSLRLGQGDNEQFF. In DNA form, the CDR3 reads TGCGCCAGCAGCTTGAGGCTCGGACAGGGGGACAATGAGCAGTTCTTC.

This clonotype was detected ten times or more. V usage is TRBV6-5 and J usage is TRBJ2-2; D might be TRBD2 (5 bases). V dropped 4 bases and J dropped 6 bases, with 12 bases sitting between them. Germline V gene lookup returns CDR1 MNHEY and CDR2 SVGAGI. The CDR3 length is 14 residues. CDR3 sequence reads: CASSWWERSGELFF. The CDR3 DNA sequence: TGTGCCAGCAGTTGGTGGGAGAGGTCCGGGGAGCTGTTTTTT.

This clonotype was found many times. This chain joins TRBV7-9 and TRBJ2-1; D unclear. The V gene lost 10 bases and the J gene lost 9 bases, with 16 bases spanning the gap. From germline, CDR1 is SEHNR and CDR2 FQNEAQ (reference sequence). The length of the CDR3 is 12 residues. CDR3 sequence reads: CAKATALGEQFF. In DNA form, the CDR3 reads TGTGCCAAAGCGACCGCTCTTGGTGAGCAGTTCTTC.

This clonotype was counted at least ten times. The rearrangement joins TRBV12-3 or TRBV12-4 to TRBJ2-7; possibly TRBD1 or TRBD2 for D (5 bases each). Trimming took off 7 bases at V and 3 bases at J, with 13 bases between the two ends. CDR3 size: 13 residues. The chain's CDR3 is CASIPGTYYEQYF. The DNA of the CDR3 is TGTGCCAGCATCCCCGGGACCTACTACGAGCAGTACTTC.

The V and J genes are TRBV3-1 and TRBJ2-7, with TRBD1 matching over 11 bases. The CDR3 has 15 amino acids. Trimming at V came to 1 base and at J to 4 bases, leaving 3 bases not matched to a gene. Germline values: CDR1 LGHDT, CDR2 YNNKEL (reference sequence). The CDR3 loop is CASSQARDRGYEQYF. Written as DNA, the CDR3 is TGTGCCAGCAGCCAAGCCAGGGACAGGGGGTACGAGCAGTACTTC.

CDR3 sequence: CASTDYYGYTF. CDR3 DNA sequence: TGCGCCAGCACGGATTACTATGGCTACACCTTC. The rearrangement links TRBV5-1 to TRBJ1-2; no clear D gene. V gave up 6 bases and J gave up 3 bases, with 6 bases separating them. The germline CDR1 and CDR2 sequences are SGHRS and YFSETQ. This CDR3 contains 11 residues.

The chain couples TRBV11-2 to TRBJ2-5, with 9 bases lining up with TRBD2. V dropped 4 bases and J dropped 5; count of bases not matched to a gene: 5. From germline, CDR1 is SGHAT and CDR2 FQNNGV. The CDR3 is 14 residues long. The CDR3 here is CASSSDGTSETQYF. The DNA of the CDR3 is TGTGCCAGCAGCTCCGATGGGACTAGCGAGACCCAGTACTTC.

This clonotype has ten or more counts. The chain carries TRBV28 and TRBJ2-5; D ambiguous. The CDR3 consists of 12 residues. CDR1 MDHEN and CDR2 SYDVKM come from the germline V gene. Trimming left V 6 bases short and J 6 bases short, with 11 bases between. The DNA of the CDR3 is TGTGCCAGCAGCCAGGCCTTTCAGACCCAGTACTTC. This encodes CASSQAFQTQYF.

This clonotype was counted only a few times. The chain is built from TRBV7-9 and TRBJ2-7; no definite D call. V gave up 1 base and J gave up 3 bases, with 16 bases separating them. CDR3 length: 16 amino acids. CDR1 and CDR2 (germline): SEHNR, FQNEAQ (reference sequence). The CDR3 nucleotides are TGTGCCAGCAGCTTAGAGTCGGGCCAAAAAATCTACGAGCAGTACTTC. Translating gives CASSLESGQKIYEQYF.